The present entry profiles one T cell receptor beta chain with its context. The sample belongs to a study of control samples from healthy donors and cancer patients. The CDR3 is 14 amino acids. Unmatched junction bases numbered 2, after V lost 5 bases and J lost 10 bases. The germline CDR1 and CDR2 sequences are SGHNT and YENEEA. Produced via immunoSEQ multiplex PCR; TCRdb's table is partial and in-frame only. Of approximately 120,000 clones listed, around 89% are singletons. V gene TRBV11-3 combines with J gene TRBJ2-1, with 16 bases lining up with TRBD2. The sample consisted of blood. This sequence was found in a woman aged 45-65 years in good health. The CDR3 region is CASSLGLAGGEQFF. The DNA of the CDR3 is TGTGCCAGCAGCCTGGGACTAGCGGGAGGGGAGCAGTTCTTC.